One sample yielded the 6 T cell receptor beta chains listed below, sequenced in a study of CD8+ T cells in alopecia areata. The sequencing template was cDNA reverse transcribed from extracted RNA. Clones were sequenced by immunoSEQ multiplex PCR, and TCRdb holds only the in-frame ones, with some missing. The sample lists under 110,000 clones, about 60% occurring once. This sample's treatment: oral pan-JAK inhibitor, 5-10 mg twice daily. Sequencing used CD8+ T cells sorted from blood, obtained between weeks 55 and 65, from a patient treated with tofacitinib. The receptors shown here come from a human donor with alopecia areata.

The chain recombines TRBV18 with TRBJ1-5, with TRBD1 matching over 7 bases. The V and J ends lost 3 bases and 4 bases, in that order; junction bases with no gene match: 3. Germline V gene lookup returns CDR1 KGHSH and CDR2 LQKENI. This CDR3 is 14 amino acids long. The CDR3 nucleotides are TGTGCCAGCTCACCGGGACAGAGAAATCAGCCCCAGCATTTT. Translated: CASSPGQRNQPQHF.

The J gene is TRBJ2-1, the V gene TRBV9; TRBD2 might be the D (6 bases). The CDR3 runs to 12 residues. V gave up 5 bases and J gave up 8 bases, with 11 bases separating them. CDR1 SGDLS and CDR2 YYNGEE come from the germline V gene. In DNA form, the CDR3 reads TGTGCCAGCAGAAGCAGGGAGGATGAGCAGTTCTTC. The encoded protein is CASRSREDEQFF.

The genes are TRBV13 and TRBJ1-1; unclear D gene. This CDR3 comprises 15 residues. Germline-derived CDR1 and CDR2 are PRHDT and FYEKMQ (reference sequence). V was trimmed by 7 bases and J by 1 base, leaving 16 bases between them. CDR3 loop: CASTMETDQNTEAFF. CDR3 sequence (DNA): TGTGCCAGCACCATGGAGACGGACCAGAACACTGAAGCTTTCTTT.

The rearrangement uses TRBV19 and TRBJ1-1, with D unresolved. The germline CDR1 and CDR2 sequences are LNHDA and SQIVND (reference sequence). Trimming left V 6 bases short and J 5 bases short, with 7 bases between. CDR3 size: 11 residues. CDR3 DNA sequence: TGTGCCAGTAGCTCGGGGACTGAAGCTTTCTTT. Translated: CASSSGTEAFF.

The chain's CDR3 is CASSFGTANSPLHF. The CDR3 DNA follows: TGTGCCAGCAGTTTCGGGACAGCTAATTCACCCCTCCACTTT. The genes are TRBV27 and TRBJ1-6; 7 bases match TRBD1. CDR3 length equals 14 residues. Losses at the gene ends were 3 bases for V and 6 bases for J; bases not matched to a gene: 2. Germline V gene data show CDR1 as MNHEY and CDR2 as SMNVEV (reference sequence).

The rearrangement joins TRBV10-3 to TRBJ1-2; D not certain. The CDR3 has 16 amino acids. V lost 8 bases and J lost 4, with 23 bases in between. Germline CDR1 ENHRY, CDR2 SYGVKD. The DNA for the CDR3 is TGTGCCATCGGTTCATCGGAACATCGACGAGGCTATGGCTACACCTTC. It translates to CAIGSSEHRRGYGYTF.